This TCR beta chain is from a study of CD8 T cells in ankylosing spondylitis. Overall study results and limits: A TCR beta motif made of 7 to 9 highly homologous variants seemed typical of ankylosing spondylitis blood. In the blood and synovial fluid of reactive arthritis, some motif variants had been previously reported.

CDR1 and CDR2 from the germline V gene are SGDLS and YYNGEE. The CDR3 spans 15 residues. Trimming removed 3 bases from V and 1 base from J, with 13 bases in between. In the case of this clonotype: The antigen is unknown.

Using quantitative 5'-RACE with molecular barcodes, the authors made TCR beta libraries. Via MiXCR, TCRdb re-called the 5' RACE reads, giving one row per CDR3 protein. This table holds roughly 350,000 distinct CDR3 sequences, 8% found once. The sample consisted of blood, either unsorted or a sorted T cell fraction (not recorded which). The receptor comes from a male donor with ankylosing spondylitis. This chain joins TRBV9 and TRBJ1-1; D possibly corresponds to TRBD1 (5 bases). The CDR3 region is CASSGGLPGNTEAFF. Here the CDR3 DNA reads TGTGCCAGCAGCGGGGGACTTCCGGGGAACACTGAAGCTTTCTTT.